This T cell receptor beta chain was captured by sequencing in a study of T cell responses to AZD1222 COVID-19 vaccine. About this clone: Its antigen is undetermined.

The germline CDR1 and CDR2 sequences are KGHDR and SFDVKD. The CDR3 loop spans 14 amino acids. V lost 3 bases and J 1 base, leaving 8 bases between the germline ends. Findings and caveats of the study: Unmutated variant regions are reportedly targeted by nearly half of spike-specific TCRs. Baseline antibody screening turned up just six seropositive AZD1222 recipients.

The repertoire was sequenced with immunoSEQ multiplex PCR; TCRdb's copy has only in-frame clones and lacks some. The repertoire holds around 140,000 clones, with roughly 93% as singletons. The sequence was obtained from an adult in good health. The chain has TRBV24-1 and TRBJ1-2; D is uncertain. The starting material was peripheral blood, obtained on day 0 of AZD1222 vaccination. The CDR3 reads CATSDQRVNYGYTF. The CDR3 bases are TGTGCCACCAGTGATCAACGGGTTAACTATGGCTACACCTTC.